This entry is about one TCR beta chain. The antigen remains unidentified. The sample belongs to a study of T cell responses to AZD1222 COVID-19 vaccine. Study observations and caveats: At baseline, just 6 or 7 AZD1222 recipients tested seropositive. Samples come after the peak T cell response, not at day 14. Clonal diversity may have been underestimated, and the donors were mostly white British, with more females than males.

The data were produced by immunoSEQ multiplex PCR, yet TCRdb's version contains in-frame clones alone and is incomplete. The sample holds 99,000 or so clones, roughly 86% seen once. The TCR originated in an adult who received the MenACWY meningococcal vaccine as a control. The sample in question was peripheral blood, obtained 28 days after the second dose of the MenACWY control vaccine.

The chain's CDR3 is CASSSGQGRQETQYF. CDR3 nucleotides: TGTGCCAGCAGTTCTGGACAGGGAAGACAAGAGACCCAGTACTTC. The gene calls are TRBV27 and TRBJ2-5; 8 bases are shared with TRBD1. The germline V gene encodes CDR1 MNHEY and CDR2 SMNVEV (reference sequence). With 4 bases clipped from V and 2 bases from J, the junction kept 6 bases outside the gene matches. This CDR3 is built from 15 residues.